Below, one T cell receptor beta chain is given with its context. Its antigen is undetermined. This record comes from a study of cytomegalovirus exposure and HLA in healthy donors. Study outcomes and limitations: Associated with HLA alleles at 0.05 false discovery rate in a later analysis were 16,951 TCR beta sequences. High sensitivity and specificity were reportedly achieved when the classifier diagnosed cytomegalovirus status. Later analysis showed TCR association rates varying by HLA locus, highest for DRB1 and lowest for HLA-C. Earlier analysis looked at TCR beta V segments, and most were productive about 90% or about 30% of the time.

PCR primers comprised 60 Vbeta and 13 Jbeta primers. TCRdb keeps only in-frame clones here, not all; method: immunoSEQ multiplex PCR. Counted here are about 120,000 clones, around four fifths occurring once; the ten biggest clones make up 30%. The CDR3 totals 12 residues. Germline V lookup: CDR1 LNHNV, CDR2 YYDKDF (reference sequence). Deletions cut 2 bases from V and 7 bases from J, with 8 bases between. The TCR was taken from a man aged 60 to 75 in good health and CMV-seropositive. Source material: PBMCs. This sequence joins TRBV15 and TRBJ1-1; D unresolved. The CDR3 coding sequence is TGTGCCACCAGCAGACTGAGAGGTGAAGCTTTCTTT. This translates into CATSRLRGEAFF.